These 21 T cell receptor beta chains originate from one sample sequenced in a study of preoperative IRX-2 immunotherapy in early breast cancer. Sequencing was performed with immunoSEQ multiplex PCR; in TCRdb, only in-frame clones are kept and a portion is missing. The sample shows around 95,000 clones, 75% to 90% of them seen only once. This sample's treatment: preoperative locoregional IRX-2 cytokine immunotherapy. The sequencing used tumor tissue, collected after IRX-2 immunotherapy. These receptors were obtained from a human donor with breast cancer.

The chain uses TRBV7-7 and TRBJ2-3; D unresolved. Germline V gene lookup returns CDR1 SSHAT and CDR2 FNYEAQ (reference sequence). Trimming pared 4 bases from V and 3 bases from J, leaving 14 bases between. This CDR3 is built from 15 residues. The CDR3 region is CASSSGVPLTDTQYF. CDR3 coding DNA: TGTGCCAGCAGCTCTGGGGTACCCTTAACAGATACGCAGTATTTT.

The DNA for the CDR3 is TGTGCCAGCAGTTCGAGGGCTCAACTCGCAGATACGCAGTATTTT. It is translated as CASSSRAQLADTQYF. The gene calls are TRBV6-8 and TRBJ2-3, with D perhaps TRBD2 (5 bases). The CDR3 spans 15 residues. Germline V gene sequence: CDR1 MNHGY, CDR2 SAAAGT. Trimming took 4 bases from V and 4 from J, leaving 15 bases between them.

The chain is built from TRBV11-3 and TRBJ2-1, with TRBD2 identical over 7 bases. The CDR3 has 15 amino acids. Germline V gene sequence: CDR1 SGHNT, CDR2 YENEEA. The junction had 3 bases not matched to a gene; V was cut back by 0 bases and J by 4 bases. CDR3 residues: CASSLERGKYNEQFF. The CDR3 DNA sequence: TGTGCCAGCAGCTTAGAGCGGGGGAAGTACAATGAGCAGTTCTTC.

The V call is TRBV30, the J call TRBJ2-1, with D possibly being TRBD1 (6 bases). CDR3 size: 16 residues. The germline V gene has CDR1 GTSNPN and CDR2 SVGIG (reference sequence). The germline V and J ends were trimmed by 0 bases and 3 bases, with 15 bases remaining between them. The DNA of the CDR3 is TGTGCCTGGAGTGTACAGGGTCGTGGGGGCTACAATGAGCAGTTCTTC. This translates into CAWSVQGRGGYNEQFF.

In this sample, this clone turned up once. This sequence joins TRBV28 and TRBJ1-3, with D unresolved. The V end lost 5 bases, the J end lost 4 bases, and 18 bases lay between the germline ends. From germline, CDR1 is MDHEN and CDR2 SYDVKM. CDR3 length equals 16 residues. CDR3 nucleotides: TGTGCCAGCAGTCGGACGGGCCTCCTGGAAGGAAACACCATATATTTT. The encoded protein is CASSRTGLLEGNTIYF.

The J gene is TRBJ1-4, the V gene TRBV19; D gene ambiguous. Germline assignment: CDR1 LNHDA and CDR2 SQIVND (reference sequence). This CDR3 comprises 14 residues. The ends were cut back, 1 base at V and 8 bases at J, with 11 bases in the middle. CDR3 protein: CASSIATGNEKLFF. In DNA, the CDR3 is TGTGCCAGTAGTATAGCAACGGGGAACGAAAAACTGTTTTTT.

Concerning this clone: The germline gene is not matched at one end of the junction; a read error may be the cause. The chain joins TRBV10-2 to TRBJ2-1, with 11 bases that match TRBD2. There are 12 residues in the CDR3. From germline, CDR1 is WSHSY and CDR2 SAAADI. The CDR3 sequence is CASSWTGTSGLF. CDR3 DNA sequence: TGCGCCAGCAGTTGGACCGGGACTAGCGGACTCTTC.

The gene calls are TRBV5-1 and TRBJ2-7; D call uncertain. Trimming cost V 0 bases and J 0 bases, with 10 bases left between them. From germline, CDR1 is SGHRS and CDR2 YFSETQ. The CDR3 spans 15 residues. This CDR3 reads CASSLDIQSSYEQYF. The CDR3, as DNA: TGCGCCAGCAGCTTGGATATTCAGAGCTCCTACGAGCAGTACTTC. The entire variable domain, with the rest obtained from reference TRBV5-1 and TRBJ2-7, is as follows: KAGVTQTPRYLIKTRGQQVTLSCSPISGHRSVSWYQQTPGQGLQFLFEYFSETQRNKGNFPGRFSGRQFSNSRSEMNVSTLELGDSALYLCASSLDIQSSYEQYFGPGTRLTVT.

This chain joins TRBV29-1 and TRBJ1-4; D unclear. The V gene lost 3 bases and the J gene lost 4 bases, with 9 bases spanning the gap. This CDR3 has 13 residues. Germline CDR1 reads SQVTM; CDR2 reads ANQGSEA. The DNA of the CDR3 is TGCAGCGTTGAGGACTTCGATAATGAAAAACTGTTTTTT. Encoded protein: CSVEDFDNEKLFF.

The CDR3 reads CATSNTALDYEQYF. CDR3 DNA: TGTGCCACCAGCAATACAGCCCTTGACTACGAGCAGTACTTC. The chain recombines TRBV15 with TRBJ2-7; unclear D gene. Trimming shortened V by 4 bases and J by 3 bases, and 13 bases separated the two germline ends. The CDR3 totals 14 residues. Per germline, CDR1 LNHNV and CDR2 YYDKDF (reference sequence).

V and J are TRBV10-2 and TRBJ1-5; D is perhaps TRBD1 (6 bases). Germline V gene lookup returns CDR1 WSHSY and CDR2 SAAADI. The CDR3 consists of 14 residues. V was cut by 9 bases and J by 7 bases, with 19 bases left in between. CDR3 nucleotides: TGCGCCAGTACACGTGGGGGGGCAAGACAGCCCCAGCATTTT. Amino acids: CASTRGGARQPQHF.

The CDR3 DNA follows: TGTGCCAGCAGTGAATATGGCAGGGCGTCTGGAAACACCATATATTTT. It translates to CASSEYGRASGNTIYF. The chain is built from TRBV25-1 and TRBJ1-3, with D possibly matching TRBD1 (5 bases). Trimming shortened V by 0 bases and J by 1 base, and 10 bases separated the two germline ends. This CDR3 has 16 amino acids. Per the germline V gene, CDR1 is MGHDK and CDR2 is SYGVNS.

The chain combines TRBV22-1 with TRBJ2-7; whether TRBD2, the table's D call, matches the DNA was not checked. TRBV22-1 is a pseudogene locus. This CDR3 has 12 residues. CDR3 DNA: TGTGCCAGCAGCGCCCGCTCCTACGAGCAGTACTTC. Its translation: CASSARSYEQYF.

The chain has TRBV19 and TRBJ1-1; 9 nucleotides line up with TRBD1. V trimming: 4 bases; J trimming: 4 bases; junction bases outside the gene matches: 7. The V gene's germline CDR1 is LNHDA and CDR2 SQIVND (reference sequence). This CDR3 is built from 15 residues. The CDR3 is CASSKRDRVITEAFF. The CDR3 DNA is TGTGCCAGTAGTAAGCGGGACAGGGTAATCACTGAAGCTTTCTTT.

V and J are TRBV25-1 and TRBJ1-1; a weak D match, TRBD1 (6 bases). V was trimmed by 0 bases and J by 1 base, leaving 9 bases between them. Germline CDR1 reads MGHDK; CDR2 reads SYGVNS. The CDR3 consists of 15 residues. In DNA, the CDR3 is TGTGCCAGCAGTGAATACGGGGGGGCGAACACTGAAGCTTTCTTT. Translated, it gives CASSEYGGANTEAFF.

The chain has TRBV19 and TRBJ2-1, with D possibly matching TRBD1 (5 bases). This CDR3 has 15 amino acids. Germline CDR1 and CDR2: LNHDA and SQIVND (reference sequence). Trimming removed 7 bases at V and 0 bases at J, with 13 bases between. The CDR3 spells CASTMGRDSYNEQFF. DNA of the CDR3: TGTGCCAGTACGATGGGCAGGGACTCCTACAATGAGCAGTTCTTC.

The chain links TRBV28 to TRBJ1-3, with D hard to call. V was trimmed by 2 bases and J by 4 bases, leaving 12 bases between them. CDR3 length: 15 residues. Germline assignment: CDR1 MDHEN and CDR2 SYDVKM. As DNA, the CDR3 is TGTGCCAGCAGTTTAGGAGGCGCCGGGGGAAACACCATATATTTT. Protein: CASSLGGAGGNTIYF.

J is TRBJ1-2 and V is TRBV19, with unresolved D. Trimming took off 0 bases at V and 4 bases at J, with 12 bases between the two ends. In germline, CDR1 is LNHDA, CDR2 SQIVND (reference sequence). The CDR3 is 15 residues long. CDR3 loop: CASSIDRKSSYGYTF. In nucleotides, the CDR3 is TGTGCCAGTAGTATAGATCGCAAGTCAAGCTATGGCTACACCTTC.

CDR3 bases: TGTGCCATCAGTGAGTCGGACAGGGGGCAGAATCAGCCCCAGCATTTT. Protein sequence: CAISESDRGQNQPQHF. The rearrangement joins TRBV10-3 to TRBJ1-5; 11 bases match TRBD1. The CDR3 runs to 16 residues. V lost 0 bases and J lost 4; bases outside the gene matches: 2. Looked up from germline, CDR1 is ENHRY and CDR2 is SYGVKD.

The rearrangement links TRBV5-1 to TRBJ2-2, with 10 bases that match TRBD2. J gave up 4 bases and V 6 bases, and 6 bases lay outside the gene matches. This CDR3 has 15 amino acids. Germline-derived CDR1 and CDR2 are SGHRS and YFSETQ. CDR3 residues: CASTYSGGTTGELFF. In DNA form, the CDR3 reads TGCGCCAGCACCTATAGCGGGGGGACCACCGGGGAGCTGTTTTTT.

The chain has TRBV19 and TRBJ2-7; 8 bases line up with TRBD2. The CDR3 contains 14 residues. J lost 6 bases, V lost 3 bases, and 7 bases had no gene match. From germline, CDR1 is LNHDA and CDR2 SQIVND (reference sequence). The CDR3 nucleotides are TGTGCCAGTAGTATCGGCGGGGGGACACCCGAGCAGTACTTC. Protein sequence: CASSIGGGTPEQYF.